This record concerns one TCR beta chain sequence. This entry belongs to a study of blood T cell repertoires in COVID-19. Study-level background: Italy, Spain and the United States were the sources of the convalescent and acute COVID-19 samples. T cells, B-cell-depleted T cells, or PBMCs supplied cDNA or gDNA.

V was shortened by 6 bases and J by 6 bases, with 23 bases between the two germline ends. Per germline, CDR1 SGHAT and CDR2 FQNNGV. The CDR3 runs to 16 residues. In Seattle, patients joined the study during active infection and were tracked longitudinally. Authors' analysis steps: It was from reference gene primer amplification that nucleated cell counts were estimated. TCRdb's table, derived via immunoSEQ multiplex PCR, lists solely in-frame clones and lacks some. That table furnishes V, J and clone size, whereas the DNA furnished D and trimming. The sample holds roughly 310,000 clones, roughly 90% seen once.

The clonotype comes from a woman aged 30 to 39 with COVID-19, enrolled during active disease. The chain joins TRBV11-2 to TRBJ1-2; no firm D call. Sequencing was carried out using peripheral blood. CDR3 amino acids: CASRSIRGSVKDGYTF. CDR3 coding DNA: TGTGCCAGCAGATCAATACGGGGTTCCGTAAAAGATGGCTACACCTTC.